Detailed here is one T cell receptor (beta chain). Its antigen remains undetermined. No quality values exist for individual bases; no much larger clone is one base distant. V was cut back by 5 bases and J by 6 bases, leaving a gap of 11 bases between them. The CDR3 holds 13 amino acids from the cysteine to the phenylalanine. The CDR3 DNA has 39 bases and is translated from base 1. CDR1 MNHEY and CDR2 SMNVEV were looked up in the germline V gene (reference sequence). The library came from the immunoSEQ multiplex PCR assay. For most patients, genomic DNA was isolated with the Qiagen DNeasy Blood and Tissue Kit and shipped frozen to Adaptive Biotechnologies for TCR sequencing. High-throughput TCR-beta CDR3 sequencing of genomic DNA from most patients was performed by Adaptive Biotechnologies. The source study handled its data this way. Adaptive's ImmunoSEQ software supplied the TCR sequencing data for around 19 patients, while MiXCR and VDJtools were used to process a few other patients. CD4 versus CD8 sorting errors were corrected by removing sequences found in both subsets at a frequency ratio below 5:1. CDR3 nucleotide sequences shared between donor and recipient were removed because their origin could not be assigned. At least 2-fold expansion over unstimulated cells and a minimum CFSE-low frequency of 0.002% (template counts) or 0.001% (read counts) were required for clones to be classified as alloreactive. Clones were considered mappable if detected in sequenced pre-transplant spleen, lymph node, or MLR CFSE-low populations of the donor or recipient. Cumulative frequency of alloreactive clones was calculated as a percentage of all sequences weighted by copy number. TCRdb re-hosts the immuneACCESS table, in-frame sequences only. Its copies lack some clones; in the studies checked, an unresolved V gene accounts for under half of them, and the cause for the rest is not known. The DNA gave D and trimming, while V, J and clone size come from that table. For this sample the table gives tens of thousands of clones, of which just under 95% were detected only once. The leading ten clones occupy about 0.5% of the sample.

What the time point label conveys for this sample: cells obtained before transplantation from donor or recipient. CD3+CD4+ and CD3+CD8+ populations were FACS-sorted from unstimulated pre-transplant donor and recipient cells taken from spleen or lymph nodes. This sample is drawn from a study of graft-versus-host responses after intestinal transplantation (dated by TCRdb to about 2021). The study in broad terms: The transplants that recipients received were multivisceral, liver-intestinal, or isolated intestinal. Graft-versus-host and host-versus-graft alloreactive T cell clones were tracked in the graft, circulation and bone marrow after intestinal transplantation using bulk TCR-beta CDR3 sequencing. Alloreactive clones were identified by sequencing pre-transplant mixed lymphocyte reaction products and comparing these products with unstimulated pre-transplant donor and recipient T cells. Samples from a few later patients were sequenced in-house on an Illumina MiSeq with MiXCR processing rather than by the commercial service. All recipients received anti-thymocyte globulin induction followed by maintenance tacrolimus and steroids for about three years. A peak of at least 4% donor T cells among recipient peripheral blood mononuclear cells was the definition used for donor T cell macrochimerism. A cohort of some 24 intestinal transplant recipients, including one retransplant, was enrolled, and 3 patients lacking pretransplant specimens were excluded. Study-wide conclusions, independent of this receptor: In the allografts of patients with donor T cell macrochimerism, GvH to HvG T cell clonal ratios were high. Early after transplant, peak levels of circulating GvH clones were associated with declines in HvG clones. GvH clones were detected in recipient bone marrow, and some of these GvH clones were observed earlier in ileal mucosa or blood, consistent with an intestinal mucosal origin. Conclusions were limited by the relatively low number and heterogeneity of intestinal transplant patients.

Here the sequenced sample was unstimulated CD8+ T cells sorted from spleen or lymph node cells, taken before intestinal transplant. The origin of this receptor is a human donor who received an intestinal transplant. Recombination joined TRBV27 with TRBJ2-1; the D gene assignment is ambiguous. Here is the DNA: TGTGCCAGCAGTCCCGGGTACGGCAATGAGCAGTTCTTC. Translation gives CASSPGYGNEQFF.